Shown below are 16 T cell receptor beta chains from a single sample sequenced in a study of cytomegalovirus exposure and HLA in healthy donors. With 60 Vbeta and 13 Jbeta primers, the PCR was carried out. TCRdb's copy holds only in-frame clones and misses some; the assay was immunoSEQ multiplex PCR. The sample carries around 160,000 clones, around three quarters recorded once. Material: PBMCs. These receptors were obtained from a woman aged 40 to 55 in good health and CMV-seropositive.

The CDR3 protein is CASRVVRGLYSTDTQYF. In DNA form, the CDR3 reads TGTGCCAGCAGGGTCGTCCGCGGGCTATATAGCACAGATACGCAGTATTTT. This chain links TRBV4-2 with TRBJ2-3; a weak D match, TRBD2 (5 bases). The CDR3 runs 17 residues. Trimming cost V 6 bases and J 0 bases, with 19 bases left between them. Per the germline V gene, CDR1 is LGHNA and CDR2 is YNFKEQ.

The chain links TRBV12-1 to TRBJ1-5. TRBV12-1 represents a pseudogene. The CDR3 runs 16 residues. The chain's CDR3 is CASSFLGRESNQPQHF. The CDR3, as DNA: TGTGCCAGCAGCTTCTTGGGCCGGGAGAGCAATCAGCCCCAGCATTTT.

The gene calls are TRBV7-3 and TRBJ2-3; D might be TRBD1 (5 bases). There are 12 residues in the CDR3. Germline V gene data show CDR1 as SGHTA and CDR2 as FQGTGA. Trimming stripped 8 bases from V and 0 bases from J, with 6 bases between. In DNA, the CDR3 is TGTGCCAGCGGGGCCAGCACAGATACGCAGTATTTT. It is translated as CASGASTDTQYF. The full variable domain, completed using reference TRBV7-3 and TRBJ2-3, is GAGVSQTPSNKVTEKGKYVELRCDPISGHTALYWYRQSLGQGPEFLIYFQGTGAADDSGLPNDRFFAVRPEGSVSTLKIQRTERGDSAVYLCASGASTDTQYFGPGTRLTVL.

The rearrangement joins TRBV5-1 to TRBJ2-1; 7 positions match TRBD1. CDR3 length: 15 residues. V shed 6 bases, J shed 8 bases, and the junction held 14 bases outside the gene matches. Germline V lookup: CDR1 SGHRS, CDR2 YFSETQ. In nucleotides, the CDR3 is TGCGCCAGCATCACTATACCGGGACAGTCCGATGAGCAGTTCTTC. Residues: CASITIPGQSDEQFF. The whole variable domain, remainder taken from reference TRBV5-1 and TRBJ2-1, is KAGVTQTPRYLIKTRGQQVTLSCSPISGHRSVSWYQQTPGQGLQFLFEYFSETQRNKGNFPGRFSGRQFSNSRSEMNVSTLELGDSALYLCASITIPGQSDEQFFGPGTRLTVL.

The chain is built from TRBV7-2 and TRBJ1-5; TRBD1 might be the D (6 bases). CDR1 is SGHTA and CDR2 is FQGNSA in the germline V gene. CDR3 length: 17 residues. V was cut by 5 bases and J by 0 bases, with 17 bases left in between. DNA for the CDR3: TGTGCCAGCAGCCCAGCCCCGGACAGATATAGCAATCAGCCCCAGCATTTT. Its protein is CASSPAPDRYSNQPQHF.

This clone occurred a few times. The chain links TRBV30 to TRBJ2-3; TRBD2 is a possible D gene (5 bases). CDR1 is GTSNPN, CDR2 SVGIG, per germline (reference sequence). The V and J ends lost 7 bases and 1 base respectively, with 9 bases between them. This CDR3 region has 12 residues. CDR3 in amino acids: CAYSGGTDTQYF. CDR3 DNA: TGTGCCTACAGCGGAGGCACAGATACGCAGTATTTT. The entire variable domain, with the rest obtained from reference TRBV30 and TRBJ2-3, is as follows: SQTIHQWPATLVQPVGSPLSLECTVEGTSNPNLYWYRQAAGRGLQLLFYSVGIGQISSEVPQNLSASRPQDRQFILSSKKLLLSDSGFYLCAYSGGTDTQYFGPGTRLTVL.

This clone has only one observation. The rearrangement joins TRBV7-9 to TRBJ1-2; D is possibly TRBD1 (6 bases). Looked up from germline, CDR1 is SEHNR and CDR2 is FQNEAQ (reference sequence). V was trimmed by 5 bases and J by 0 bases, leaving 22 bases between them. The CDR3 is 18 residues long. The CDR3 bases are TGTGCCAGCAGCGGTACAGAGGGGGTGGCAGGAGCTAACTATGGCTACACCTTC. This sequence encodes CASSGTEGVAGANYGYTF.

The sample holds one count of this clone. The chain employs TRBV10-2 and TRBJ2-5; TRBD2 matches 7 bases. The CDR3 has 15 amino acids. Looked up from germline, CDR1 is WSHSY and CDR2 is SAAADI. J gave up 5 bases and V 3 bases, and 9 bases lay outside the gene matches. The CDR3 DNA reads as TGCGCCAGCAGTGAATCGAGTTTCGGGAGGGAGACCCAGTACTTC. Encoded protein: CASSESSFGRETQYF.

This clone was observed a single time. The chain employs TRBV6-5 and TRBJ2-7, with TRBD1 identical over 7 bases. Germline CDR1 MNHEY, CDR2 SVGAGI. The CDR3 contains 14 residues. With 7 bases clipped from V and 0 bases from J, the junction kept 6 bases outside the gene matches. The CDR3 DNA reads as TGTGCCAGCAAAAGAGGGACAGCCTCCTACGAGCAGTACTTC. It translates to CASKRGTASYEQYF.

The V gene is TRBV6-6, the J gene TRBJ1-5, with 7 bases fitting TRBD1. Losses at the gene ends were 6 bases for V and 6 bases for J; bases not matched to a gene: 8. Germline loops: CDR1 MNHNY, CDR2 SVGAGI (reference sequence). The CDR3 has 14 amino acids. CDR3 in DNA: TGTGCCAGCAGGCAAACAGGGGTAGGTCAGCCCCAGCATTTT. It codes for CASRQTGVGQPQHF.

CDR3 loop: CASSSTGVNTEAFF. CDR3 DNA: TGCGCCAGCAGCTCCACAGGGGTGAACACTGAAGCTTTCTTT. The rearrangement joins TRBV5-1 to TRBJ1-1; 7 bases are a match to TRBD1. Germline CDR1 reads SGHRS; CDR2 reads YFSETQ. The CDR3 length is 14 residues. The junction had 2 bases not matched to a gene; V was cut back by 3 bases and J by 0 bases.

Points on this clone: This same CDR3 is encoded by further DNA sequences in the sample. The chain has TRBV19 and TRBJ2-5, with 7 positions matching TRBD2. Germline assignment: CDR1 LNHDA and CDR2 SQIVND (reference sequence). The CDR3 sequence is 14 residues long. V dropped 3 bases and J dropped 2; count of bases not matched to a gene: 3. The DNA for the CDR3 is TGTGCCAGTAGTATTGGACTAGGACAAGAGACCCAGTACTTC. This encodes CASSIGLGQETQYF.

The chain uses TRBV7-9 and TRBJ1-1, with D maybe TRBD1 (6 bases). The CDR3 consists of 16 residues. Trimming removed 3 bases at V and 5 bases at J, with 19 bases between. Germline V gene sequence: CDR1 SEHNR, CDR2 FQNEAQ (reference sequence). CDR3 protein: CASSFPSTGIETEAFF. The CDR3 coding sequence is TGTGCCAGCAGCTTTCCCTCGACAGGCATTGAGACTGAAGCTTTCTTT.

The rearrangement joins TRBV10-3 to TRBJ2-1; 10 positions match TRBD2. The CDR3 sequence is 17 residues long. Germline V lookup: CDR1 ENHRY, CDR2 SYGVKD. The J segment lost 0 bases and the V segment lost 10 bases, leaving 12 bases of the junction unmatched. CDR3 coding DNA: TGTGCCACGGGGCCACTAGCGGGGTCAAGCTCCTACAATGAGCAGTTCTTC. This codes for CATGPLAGSSSYNEQFF.

This clone was seen only once. This chain connects TRBV7-2 to TRBJ2-3, with unresolved D. The CDR3 has 15 residues. V lost 2 bases to trimming and J lost 0 bases, with 9 bases between them. In germline, CDR1 is SGHTA, CDR2 FQGNSA. CDR3 residues: CASSLLVTSTDTQYF. For the CDR3, the DNA is TGTGCCAGCAGCTTATTGGTGACTAGCACAGATACGCAGTATTTT.

This chain uses TRBV28 with TRBJ1-5; 10 bases match TRBD1. V dropped 5 bases and J dropped 11; count of bases not matched to a gene: 12. The CDR3 length is 15 residues. Germline-derived CDR1 and CDR2 are MDHEN and SYDVKM. CDR3: CASSPQRTGGKAQHF. CDR3 DNA sequence: TGTGCCAGCAGTCCTCAAAGGACAGGGGGAAAGGCCCAGCATTTT. The variable domain in full, completed from reference TRBV28 and TRBJ1-5, reads DVKVTQSSRYLVKRTGEKVFLECVQDMDHENMFWYRQDPGLGLRLIYFSYDVKMKEKGDIPEGYSVSREKKERFSLILESASTNQTSMYLCASSPQRTGGKAQHFGDGTRLSIL.